This entry lists 7 T cell receptor beta chains sequenced from one sample in a study of OX40 agonist ivuxolimab in advanced cancers. The data were produced by immunoSEQ multiplex PCR, yet TCRdb's version contains in-frame clones alone and is incomplete. The sample lists 50,000 to 65,000 clones, around 88% occurring once. The sequences come from CD4+ or CD8+ T cells sorted from blood, collected in a trial of the OX40 agonist ivuxolimab. These receptors were obtained from an adult with an advanced solid tumor such as melanoma, head and neck, liver or kidney cancer.

This rearrangement joins TRBV28 to TRBJ2-1; 10 bases map to TRBD2. The CDR3 sequence is 16 residues long. V gave up 5 bases and J gave up 12 bases; unmatched junction bases: 16. Germline V lookup: CDR1 MDHEN, CDR2 SYDVKM. The CDR3 reads CASSPNSGGLSYGQFF. CDR3 bases: TGTGCCAGCAGTCCCAATAGCGGGGGGCTATCTTATGGGCAGTTCTTC.

This chain connects TRBV10-3 to TRBJ1-1; a weak D match, TRBD1 (6 bases). Germline CDR1 reads ENHRY; CDR2 reads SYGVKD. The CDR3 has 13 residues. Deletions cut 7 bases from V and 0 bases from J, with 9 bases between. This CDR3 is CAITGALNTEAFF. In nucleotides, the CDR3 is TGTGCCATCACAGGGGCCCTGAACACTGAAGCTTTCTTT.

V and J are TRBV5-1 and TRBJ1-2; perhaps TRBD1 as D (6 bases). The CDR3 is made up of 15 amino acids. The V and J ends lost 3 bases and 2 bases respectively, with 14 bases between them. Per the germline V gene, CDR1 is SGHRS and CDR2 is YFSETQ. The CDR3 region is CASSSRGQSNYGYTF. The CDR3 nucleotides read TGCGCCAGCAGCTCGCGGGGACAAAGCAACTATGGCTACACCTTC.

With regard to this clone: Possible read error: a much larger clone is one base away. V gene TRBV7-6 combines with J gene TRBJ2-7; D gene unclear. The CDR3 runs 11 residues. Trimming took 5 bases from V and 0 from J, leaving 2 bases between them. Per the germline V gene, CDR1 is SGHVS and CDR2 is FNYEAQ. The CDR3, as DNA: TGTGCCAGCAGCGCCTCCTACGAGCAGTACTTC. This translates into CASSASYEQYF.

The chain uses TRBV6-1 and TRBJ1-1, with D unresolved. Germline CDR1 and CDR2: MNHNS and SASEGT. The CDR3 loop spans 13 amino acids. Trimming removed 6 bases from V and 6 bases from J, with 14 bases in between. The CDR3 DNA is TGTGCCAGCAGAGGCCAATGGGCAGCTGAAGCTTTCTTT. It is translated as CASRGQWAAEAFF.

The CDR3, as DNA: TGTGCCAGCAGTCCCCCGGGGGGGTTATACGGCTACACCTTC. It encodes CASSPPGGLYGYTF. The J gene is TRBJ1-2, the V gene TRBV6-1; a possible D gene is TRBD1 (5 bases). The CDR3 consists of 14 residues. Germline-derived CDR1 and CDR2 are MNHNS and SASEGT. The V end was cut by 5 bases, the J end by 8 bases, with 18 bases between.

The chain carries TRBV18 and TRBJ2-1, with a possible D match to TRBD2 (5 bases). V lost 1 base and J 6 bases, leaving 22 bases between the germline ends. Germline CDR1 and CDR2: KGHSH and LQKENI. This CDR3 contains 18 residues. DNA of the CDR3: TGTGCCAGCTCACCACTACGTTCGACCCGACTATTACCCAATGAGCAGTTCTTC. It codes for CASSPLRSTRLLPNEQFF.